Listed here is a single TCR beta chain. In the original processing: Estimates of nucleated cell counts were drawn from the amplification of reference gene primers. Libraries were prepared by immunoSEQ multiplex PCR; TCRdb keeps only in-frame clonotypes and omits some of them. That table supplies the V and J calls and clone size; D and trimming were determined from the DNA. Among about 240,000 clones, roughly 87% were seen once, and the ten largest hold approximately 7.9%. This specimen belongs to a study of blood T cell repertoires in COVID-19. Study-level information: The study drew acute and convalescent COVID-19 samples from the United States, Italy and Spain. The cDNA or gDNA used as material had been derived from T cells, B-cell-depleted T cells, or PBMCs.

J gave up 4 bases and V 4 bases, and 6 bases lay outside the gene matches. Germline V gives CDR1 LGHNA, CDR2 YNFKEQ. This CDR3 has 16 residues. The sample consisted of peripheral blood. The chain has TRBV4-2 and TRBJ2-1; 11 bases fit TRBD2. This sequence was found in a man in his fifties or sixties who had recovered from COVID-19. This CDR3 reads CASSRTSGRQYNEQFF. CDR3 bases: TGTGCCAGCAGCCGGACTAGCGGGCGACAGTACAATGAGCAGTTCTTC.